This TCR beta chain is drawn from a study of blood T cell repertoires in COVID-19. Study context: Some COVID-19 samples were acute and others convalescent; all came from the United States, Italy and Spain.

Germline trimming cut 2 bases from V and 7 bases from J; bases unmatched to any gene: 11. Germline CDR1 and CDR2: SGHKS and YYEKEE (reference sequence). The CDR3 covers 15 residues. Sequencing was performed with immunoSEQ multiplex PCR; in TCRdb, only in-frame clones are kept and a portion is missing. The sample lists 200,000 to 250,000 clones; 80% to 90% were seen once. The chain has TRBV5-5 and TRBJ1-1, with TRBD1 matching over 7 bases. The specimen sequenced was PBMCs or T cells enriched from blood (not recorded which). This receptor was obtained from a woman between 18 and 29 years old in a cohort exposed to, infected with or recovered from COVID-19 (not recorded which). For the CDR3, the DNA is TGTGCCAGCAGCTTATCCGGGACAGCCGAGCTTGAAGCTTTCTTT. Encoded protein: CASSLSGTAELEAFF.